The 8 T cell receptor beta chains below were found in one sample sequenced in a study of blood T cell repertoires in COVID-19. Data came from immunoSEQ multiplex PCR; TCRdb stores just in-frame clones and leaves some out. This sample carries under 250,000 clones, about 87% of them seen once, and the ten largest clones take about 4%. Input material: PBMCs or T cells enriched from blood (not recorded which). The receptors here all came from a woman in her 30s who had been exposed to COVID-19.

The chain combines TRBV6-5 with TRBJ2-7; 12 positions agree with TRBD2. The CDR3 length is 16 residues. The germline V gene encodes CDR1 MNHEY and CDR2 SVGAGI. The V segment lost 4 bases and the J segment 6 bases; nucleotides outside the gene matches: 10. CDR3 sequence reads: CASSSWTSGIIGEQYF. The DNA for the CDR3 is TGTGCCAGCAGTTCCTGGACTAGCGGGATCATCGGCGAGCAGTACTTC.

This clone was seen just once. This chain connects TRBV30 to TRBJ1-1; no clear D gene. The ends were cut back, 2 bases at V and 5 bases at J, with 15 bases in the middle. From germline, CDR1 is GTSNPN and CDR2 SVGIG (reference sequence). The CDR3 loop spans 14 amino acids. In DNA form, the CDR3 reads TGTGCCTGGAGTTTCCTTGGCGGTTGGACTGAAGCTTTCTTT. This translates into CAWSFLGGWTEAFF.

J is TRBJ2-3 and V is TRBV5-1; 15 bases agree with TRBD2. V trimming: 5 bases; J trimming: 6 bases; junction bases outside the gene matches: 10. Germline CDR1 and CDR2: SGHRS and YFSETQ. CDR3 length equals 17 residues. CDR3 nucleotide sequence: TGCGCCAGCAGTTCTCTCCGGACTAGCGGGAGGGCGGATACGCAGTATTTT. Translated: CASSSLRTSGRADTQYF.

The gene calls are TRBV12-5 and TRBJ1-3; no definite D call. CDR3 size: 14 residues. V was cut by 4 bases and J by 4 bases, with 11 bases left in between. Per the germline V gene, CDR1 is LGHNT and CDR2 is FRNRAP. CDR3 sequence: CASGSRVLGNTIYF. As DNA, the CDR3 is TGTGCTAGTGGTTCTCGGGTGTTGGGAAACACCATATATTTT.

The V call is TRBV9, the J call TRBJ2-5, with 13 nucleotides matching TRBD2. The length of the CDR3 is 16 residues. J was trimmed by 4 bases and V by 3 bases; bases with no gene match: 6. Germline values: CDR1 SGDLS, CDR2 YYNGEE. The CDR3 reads CASSGPLAGGPETQYF. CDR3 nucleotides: TGTGCCAGCAGCGGGCCACTAGCGGGAGGGCCAGAGACCCAGTACTTC.

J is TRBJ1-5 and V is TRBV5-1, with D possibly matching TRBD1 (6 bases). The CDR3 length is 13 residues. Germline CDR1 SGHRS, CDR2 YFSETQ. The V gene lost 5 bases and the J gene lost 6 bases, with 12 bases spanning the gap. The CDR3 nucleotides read TGCGCCAGCAGTCGTACAGGGACTCAGCCCCAGCATTTT. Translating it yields CASSRTGTQPQHF.

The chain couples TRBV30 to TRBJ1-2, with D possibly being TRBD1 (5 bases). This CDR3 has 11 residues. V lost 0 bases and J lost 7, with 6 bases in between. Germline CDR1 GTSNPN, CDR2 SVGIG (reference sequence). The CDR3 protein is CAWSVRAGYTF. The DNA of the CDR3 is TGTGCCTGGAGTGTCAGGGCTGGCTACACCTTC.

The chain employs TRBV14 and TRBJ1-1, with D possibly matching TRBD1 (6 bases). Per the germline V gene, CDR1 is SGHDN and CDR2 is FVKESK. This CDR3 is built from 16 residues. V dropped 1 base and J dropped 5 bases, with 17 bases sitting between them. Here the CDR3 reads CASSQVGWGLETEAFF. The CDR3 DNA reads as TGTGCCAGCAGCCAAGTAGGTTGGGGGCTTGAGACTGAAGCTTTCTTT.